This T cell receptor beta chain was sequenced for a study of shared clonotypes between healthy human individuals. This clone showed up just a few times. Method: immunoSEQ multiplex PCR; TCRdb's copy keeps in-frame clones and lacks some. The sample lists hundreds of thousands of clones, approximately 73% seen once, with around 2% in the top ten. The sample taken for sequencing was memory CD4+ T cells sorted from blood. As for subset: CD45RA-negative fraction. The receptor comes from a woman in her twenties or thirties in good health.

This chain's CDR3 is CASSQGGRTSDPLKQYF. CDR3 sequence (DNA): TGCGCCAGCAGCCAAGGGGGTAGGACTAGCGATCCCTTGAAGCAGTACTTC. J is TRBJ2-7 and V is TRBV4-1, with 9 bases lining up with TRBD2. The V gene end was trimmed by 1 base and the J gene end by 8 bases; junction bases not matched to a gene: 15. The CDR3 totals 17 residues. CDR1 is MGHRA, CDR2 YSYEKL, per germline.